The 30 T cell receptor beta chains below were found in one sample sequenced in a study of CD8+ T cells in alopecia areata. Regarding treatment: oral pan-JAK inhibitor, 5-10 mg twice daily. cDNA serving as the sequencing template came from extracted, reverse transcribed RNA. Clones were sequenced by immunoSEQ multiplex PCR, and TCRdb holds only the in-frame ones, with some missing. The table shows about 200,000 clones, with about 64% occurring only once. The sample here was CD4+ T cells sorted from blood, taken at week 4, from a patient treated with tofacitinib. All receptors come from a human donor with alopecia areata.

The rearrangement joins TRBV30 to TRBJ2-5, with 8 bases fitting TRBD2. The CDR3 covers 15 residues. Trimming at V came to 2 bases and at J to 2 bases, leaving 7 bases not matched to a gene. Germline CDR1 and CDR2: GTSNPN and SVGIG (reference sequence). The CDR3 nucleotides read TGTGCCTGGAGTCCGGCGGGGGGACCACAAGAGACCCAGTACTTC. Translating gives CAWSPAGGPQETQYF.

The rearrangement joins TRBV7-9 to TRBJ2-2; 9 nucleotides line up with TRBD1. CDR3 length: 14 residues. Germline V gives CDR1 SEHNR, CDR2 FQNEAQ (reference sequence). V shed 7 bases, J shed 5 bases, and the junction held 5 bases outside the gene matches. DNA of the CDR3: TGTGCCAGCACCCGGGACAGGGATACCGGGGAGCTGTTTTTT. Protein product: CASTRDRDTGELFF.

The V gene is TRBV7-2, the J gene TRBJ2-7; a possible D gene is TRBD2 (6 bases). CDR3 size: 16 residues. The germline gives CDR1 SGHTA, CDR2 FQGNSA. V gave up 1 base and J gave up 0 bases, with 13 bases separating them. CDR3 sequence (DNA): TGTGCCAGCAGCTTAGGAGCCGGGAGAAGCTCCTACGAGCAGTACTTC. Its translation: CASSLGAGRSSYEQYF.

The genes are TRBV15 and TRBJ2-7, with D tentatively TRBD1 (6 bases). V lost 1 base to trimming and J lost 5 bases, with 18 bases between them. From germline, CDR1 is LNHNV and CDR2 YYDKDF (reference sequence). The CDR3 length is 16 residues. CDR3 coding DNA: TGTGCCACCAGCAGAGGACTCGTGACAGGCCAAAACGAGCAGTACTTC. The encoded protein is CATSRGLVTGQNEQYF.

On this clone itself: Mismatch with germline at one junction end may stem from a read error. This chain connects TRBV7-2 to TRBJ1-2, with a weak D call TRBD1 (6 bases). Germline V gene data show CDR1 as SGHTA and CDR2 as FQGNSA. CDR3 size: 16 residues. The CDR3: CASSRVAGTRGDGYTF. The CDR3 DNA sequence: TGCGCCAGCAGCCGGGTCGCTGGGACAAGAGGGGATGGCTACACCTTC. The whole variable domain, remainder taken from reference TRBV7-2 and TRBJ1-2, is GAGVSQSPSNKVTEKGKDVELRCDPISGHTALYWYRQSLGQGLEFLIYFQGNSAPDKSGLPSDRFSAERTGGSVSTLTIQRTQQEDSAVYLCASSRVAGTRGDGYTFGSGTRLTVV.

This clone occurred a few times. Written as DNA, the CDR3 is TGTGCCAGCAGGGAGTCCCCGGGGACCTACAATGAGCAGTTCTTC. Amino acids: CASRESPGTYNEQFF. The chain links TRBV2 to TRBJ2-1, with TRBD2 as a possible D gene (5 bases). Trimming took off 6 bases at V and 2 bases at J, with 14 bases between the two ends. Germline V gives CDR1 SNHLY, CDR2 FYNNEI. The CDR3 consists of 15 residues. The variable domain in full, with the rest retrieved from reference TRBV2 and TRBJ2-1, is EPEVTQTPSHQVTQMGQEVILRCVPISNHLYFYWYRQILGQKVEFLVSFYNNEISEKSEIFDDQFSVERPDGSNFTLKIRSTKLEDSAMYFCASRESPGTYNEQFFGPGTRLTVL.

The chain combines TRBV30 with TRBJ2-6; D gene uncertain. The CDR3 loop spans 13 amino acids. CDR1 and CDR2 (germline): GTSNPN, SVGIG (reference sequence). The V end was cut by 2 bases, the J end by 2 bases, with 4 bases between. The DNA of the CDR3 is TGTGCCTGGAGTATCGCTGGGGCCAACGTCCTGACTTTC. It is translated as CAWSIAGANVLTF.

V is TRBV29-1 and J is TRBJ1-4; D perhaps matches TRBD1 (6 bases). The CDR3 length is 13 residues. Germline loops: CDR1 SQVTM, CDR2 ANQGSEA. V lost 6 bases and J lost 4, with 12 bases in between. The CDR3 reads CSVRQVLNEKLFF. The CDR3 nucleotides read TGCAGCGTCCGACAGGTGCTTAATGAAAAACTGTTTTTT.

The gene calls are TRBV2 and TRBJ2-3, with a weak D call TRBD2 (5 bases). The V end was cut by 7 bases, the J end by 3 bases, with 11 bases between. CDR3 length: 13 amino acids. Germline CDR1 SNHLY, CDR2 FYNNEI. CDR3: CASNRGSTDTQYF. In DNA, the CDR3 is TGTGCCAGCAACCGGGGATCGACAGATACGCAGTATTTT.

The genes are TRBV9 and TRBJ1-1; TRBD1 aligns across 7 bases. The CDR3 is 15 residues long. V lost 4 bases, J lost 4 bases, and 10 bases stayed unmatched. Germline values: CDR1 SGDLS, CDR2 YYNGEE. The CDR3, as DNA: TGTGCCAGCAGCCCGTCGACAGGGCTGGGCACTGAAGCTTTCTTT. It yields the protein CASSPSTGLGTEAFF.

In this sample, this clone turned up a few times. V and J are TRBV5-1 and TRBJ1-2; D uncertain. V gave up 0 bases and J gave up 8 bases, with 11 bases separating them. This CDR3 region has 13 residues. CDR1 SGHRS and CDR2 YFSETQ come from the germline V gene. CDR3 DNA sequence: TGCGCCAGCAGCTTGGCCGGGAGGGTCGGCTACACCTTC. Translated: CASSLAGRVGYTF.

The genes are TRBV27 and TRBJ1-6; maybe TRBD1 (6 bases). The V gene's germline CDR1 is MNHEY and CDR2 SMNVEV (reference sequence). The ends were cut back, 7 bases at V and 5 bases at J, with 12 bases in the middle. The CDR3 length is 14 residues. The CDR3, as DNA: TGTGCCAGCAAGTCTGGACAGCATAATTCACCCCTCCACTTT. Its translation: CASKSGQHNSPLHF.

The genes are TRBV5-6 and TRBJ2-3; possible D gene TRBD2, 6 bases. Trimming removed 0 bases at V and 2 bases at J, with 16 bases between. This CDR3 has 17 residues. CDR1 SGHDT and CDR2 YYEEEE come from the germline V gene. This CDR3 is CASSLALGGPITDTQYF. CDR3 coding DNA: TGTGCCAGCAGCTTGGCACTCGGGGGACCAATCACAGATACGCAGTATTTT.

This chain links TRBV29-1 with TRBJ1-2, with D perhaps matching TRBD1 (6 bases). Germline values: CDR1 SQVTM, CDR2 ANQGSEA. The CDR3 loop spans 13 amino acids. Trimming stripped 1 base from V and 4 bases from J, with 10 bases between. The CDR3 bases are TGCAGCGTTGAAGCCGGGACAAGCTATGGCTACACCTTC. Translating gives CSVEAGTSYGYTF.

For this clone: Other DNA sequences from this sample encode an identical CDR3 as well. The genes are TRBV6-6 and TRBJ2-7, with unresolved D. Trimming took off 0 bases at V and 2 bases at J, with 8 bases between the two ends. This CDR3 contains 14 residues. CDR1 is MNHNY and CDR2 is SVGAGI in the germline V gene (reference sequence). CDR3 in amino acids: CASSYSIGTYEQYF. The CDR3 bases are TGTGCCAGCAGTTACTCGATAGGCACCTACGAGCAGTACTTC.

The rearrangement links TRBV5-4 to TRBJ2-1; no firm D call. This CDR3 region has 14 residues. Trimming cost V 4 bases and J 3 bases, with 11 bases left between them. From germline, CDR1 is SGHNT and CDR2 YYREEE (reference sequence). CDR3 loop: CASSTPPSYNEQFF. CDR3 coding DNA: TGTGCCAGCAGCACGCCTCCTAGCTACAATGAGCAGTTCTTC.

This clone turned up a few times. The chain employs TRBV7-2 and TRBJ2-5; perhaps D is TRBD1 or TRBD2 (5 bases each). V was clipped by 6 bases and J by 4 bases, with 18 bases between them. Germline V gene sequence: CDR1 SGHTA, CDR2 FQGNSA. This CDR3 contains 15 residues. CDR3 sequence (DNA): TGTGCCAGCAGTTATATCCGGGGCATGGGAGAGACCCAGTACTTC. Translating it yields CASSYIRGMGETQYF.

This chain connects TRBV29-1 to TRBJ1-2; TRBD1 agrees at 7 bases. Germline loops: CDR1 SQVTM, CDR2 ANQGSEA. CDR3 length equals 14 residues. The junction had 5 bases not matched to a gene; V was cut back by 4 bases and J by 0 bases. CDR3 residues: CSVGGGQTNYGYTF. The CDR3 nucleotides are TGCAGCGTTGGAGGGGGACAGACTAACTATGGCTACACCTTC.

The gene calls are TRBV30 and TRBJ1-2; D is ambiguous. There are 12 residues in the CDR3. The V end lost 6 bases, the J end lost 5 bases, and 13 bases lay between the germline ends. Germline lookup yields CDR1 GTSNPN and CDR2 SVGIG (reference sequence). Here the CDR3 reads CACLLSVYGYTF. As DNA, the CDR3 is TGTGCCTGTCTACTAAGTGTTTATGGCTACACCTTC.

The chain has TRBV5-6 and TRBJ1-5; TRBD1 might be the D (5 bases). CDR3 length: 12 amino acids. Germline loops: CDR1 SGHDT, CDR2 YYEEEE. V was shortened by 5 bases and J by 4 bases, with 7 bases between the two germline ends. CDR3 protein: CASSRQNQPQHF. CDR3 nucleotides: TGTGCCAGCAGTCGACAGAATCAGCCCCAGCATTTT.

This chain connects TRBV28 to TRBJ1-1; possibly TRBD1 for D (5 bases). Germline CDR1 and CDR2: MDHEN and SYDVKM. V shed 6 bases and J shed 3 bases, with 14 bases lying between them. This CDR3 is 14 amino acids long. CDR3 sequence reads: CASRLAGYHTEAFF. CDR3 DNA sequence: TGTGCCAGCAGGCTCGCAGGGTATCACACTGAAGCTTTCTTT.

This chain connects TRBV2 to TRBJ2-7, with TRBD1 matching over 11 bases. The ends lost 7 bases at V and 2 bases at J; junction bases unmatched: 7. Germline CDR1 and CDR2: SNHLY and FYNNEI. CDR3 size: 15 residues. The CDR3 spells CASKAGQGAAYEQYF. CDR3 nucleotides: TGTGCCAGCAAAGCTGGACAGGGGGCTGCCTACGAGCAGTACTTC. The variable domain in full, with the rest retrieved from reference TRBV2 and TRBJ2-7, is EPEVTQTPSHQVTQMGQEVILRCVPISNHLYFYWYRQILGQKVEFLVSFYNNEISEKSEIFDDQFSVERPDGSNFTLKIRSTKLEDSAMYFCASKAGQGAAYEQYFGPGTRLTVT.

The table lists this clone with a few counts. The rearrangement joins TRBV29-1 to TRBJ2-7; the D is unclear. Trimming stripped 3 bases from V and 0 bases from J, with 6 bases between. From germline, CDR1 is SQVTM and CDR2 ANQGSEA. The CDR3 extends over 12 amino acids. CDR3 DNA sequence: TGCAGCGTTGATGCCAGCTCCTACGAGCAGTACTTC. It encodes CSVDASSYEQYF.

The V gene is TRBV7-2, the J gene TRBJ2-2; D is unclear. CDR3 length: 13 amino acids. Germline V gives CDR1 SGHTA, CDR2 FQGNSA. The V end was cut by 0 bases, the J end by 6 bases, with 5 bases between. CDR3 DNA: TGTGCCAGCAGCTTAGCTACGTCCGGGGAGCTGTTTTTT. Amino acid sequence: CASSLATSGELFF.

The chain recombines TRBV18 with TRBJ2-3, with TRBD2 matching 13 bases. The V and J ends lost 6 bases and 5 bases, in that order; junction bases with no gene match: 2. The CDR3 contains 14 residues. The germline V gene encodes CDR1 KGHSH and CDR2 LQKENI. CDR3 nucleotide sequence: TGTGCCAGCTCCGGGACTAGCGGGGAAGATACGCAGTATTTT. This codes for CASSGTSGEDTQYF.

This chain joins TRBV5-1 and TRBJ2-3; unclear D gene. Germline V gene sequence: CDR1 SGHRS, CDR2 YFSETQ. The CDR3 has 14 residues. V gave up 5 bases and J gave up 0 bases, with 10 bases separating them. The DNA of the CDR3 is TGCGCCAGCAGTGTGGCCGCGAGCACAGATACGCAGTATTTT. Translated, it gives CASSVAASTDTQYF.

The CDR3 DNA reads as TGTGCCAGCAGCTTAAATCCGGGAGGGGGAGAGACCCAGTACTTC. This gives the protein CASSLNPGGGETQYF. V usage is TRBV7-3 and J usage is TRBJ2-5, with 8 bases aligning to TRBD2. Unmatched junction bases numbered 5, after V lost 1 base and J lost 4 bases. Looked up from germline, CDR1 is SGHTA and CDR2 is FQGTGA. The CDR3 runs to 15 residues.

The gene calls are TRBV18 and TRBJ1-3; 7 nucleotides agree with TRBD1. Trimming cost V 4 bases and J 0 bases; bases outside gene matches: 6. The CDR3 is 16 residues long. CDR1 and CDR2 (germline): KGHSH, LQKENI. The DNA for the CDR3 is TGTGCCAGCTCACGGGACAGCCCCCTCTCTGGAAACACCATATATTTT. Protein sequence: CASSRDSPLSGNTIYF.

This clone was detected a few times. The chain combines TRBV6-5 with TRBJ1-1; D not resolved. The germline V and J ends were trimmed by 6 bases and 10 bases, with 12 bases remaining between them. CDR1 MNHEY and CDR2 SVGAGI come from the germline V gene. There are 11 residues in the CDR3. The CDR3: CASSGVEGAFF. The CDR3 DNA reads TGTGCCAGCAGCGGGGTAGAAGGAGCTTTCTTT.

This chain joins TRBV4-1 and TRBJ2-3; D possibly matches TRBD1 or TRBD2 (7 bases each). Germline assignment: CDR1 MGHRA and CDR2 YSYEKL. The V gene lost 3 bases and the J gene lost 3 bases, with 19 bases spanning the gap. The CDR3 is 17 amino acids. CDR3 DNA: TGCGCCAGCAGCCAGGGAGGGGGCCGCACAGCGACAGATACGCAGTATTTT. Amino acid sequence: CASSQGGGRTATDTQYF.